One and the same sample provided the 20 T cell receptor beta chains below, sequenced in a study of cytomegalovirus exposure and HLA in healthy donors. Method: immunoSEQ multiplex PCR; TCRdb's copy keeps in-frame clones and lacks some. The data show tens of thousands of clones, almost 95% seen once. Material for sequencing was PBMCs. These receptors were obtained from a man aged 18 to 29 in good health and CMV-seropositive.

The chain carries TRBV6-5 and TRBJ2-7; a possible D gene is TRBD2 (6 bases). V dropped 2 bases and J dropped 2 bases, with 10 bases sitting between them. The CDR3 is 14 residues long. Germline-derived CDR1 and CDR2 are MNHEY and SVGAGI. DNA for the CDR3: TGTGCCAGCAGTTACCGGAGGGAAGCCTACGAGCAGTACTTC. Its protein product is CASSYRREAYEQYF.

The chain combines TRBV5-6 with TRBJ2-6, with TRBD1 identical over 7 bases. The CDR3 sequence is 15 residues long. Germline lookup yields CDR1 SGHDT and CDR2 YYEEEE. V dropped 3 bases and J dropped 1; count of bases not matched to a gene: 1. CDR3 residues: CASSSTGSGANVLTF. The CDR3 DNA sequence: TGTGCCAGCAGCTCGACAGGGTCTGGGGCCAACGTCCTGACTTTC. The full variable domain, with the rest looked up from reference TRBV5-6 and TRBJ2-6, is DAGVTQSPTHLIKTRGQQVTLRCSPKSGHDTVSWYQQALGQGPQFIFQYYEEEERQRGNFPDRFSGHQFPNYSSELNVNALLLGDSALYLCASSSTGSGANVLTFGAGSRLTVL.

The chain links TRBV15 to TRBJ2-3, with 8 bases that match TRBD1. The junction had 6 bases not matched to a gene; V was cut back by 0 bases and J by 4 bases. The CDR3 totals 16 residues. Germline assignment: CDR1 LNHNV and CDR2 YYDKDF (reference sequence). The CDR3 sequence: CATSRDRTGSADTQYF. CDR3 sequence (DNA): TGTGCCACCAGCAGAGATAGGACAGGGAGCGCAGATACGCAGTATTTT. Variable domain in full (rest from reference TRBV15 and TRBJ2-3): DAMVIQNPRYQVTQFGKPVTLSCSQTLNHNVMYWYQQKSSQAPKLLFHYYDKDFNNEADTPDNFQSRRPNTSFCFLDIRSPGLGDTAMYLCATSRDRTGSADTQYFGPGTRLTVL.

The rearrangement joins TRBV7-9 to TRBJ2-5; 7 bases are a match to TRBD1. With V trimmed by 7 bases and J by 5 bases, 10 bases remained unmatched. CDR1 and CDR2 (germline): SEHNR, FQNEAQ (reference sequence). The CDR3 length is 14 residues. CDR3 region: CASTSNRGPETQYF. The CDR3 bases are TGTGCCAGCACCAGTAATAGGGGGCCGGAGACCCAGTACTTC.

The chain is built from TRBV2 and TRBJ1-3, with TRBD1 matching over 8 bases. The germline V gene encodes CDR1 SNHLY and CDR2 FYNNEI. With V trimmed by 5 bases and J by 3 bases, 6 bases remained unmatched. This CDR3 contains 15 residues. The CDR3 DNA follows: TGTGCCAGCAGTATACAGGGGGTCCGTGGAAACACCATATATTTT. This sequence encodes CASSIQGVRGNTIYF.

The genes are TRBV13 and TRBJ2-7; D remains ambiguous. The V end lost 1 base, the J end lost 0 bases, and 13 bases lay between the germline ends. Germline CDR1 is PRHDT and CDR2 is FYEKMQ (reference sequence). This CDR3 has 16 residues. CDR3 sequence reads: CASSLAHQNPSYEQYF. CDR3 nucleotides: TGTGCCAGCAGCTTAGCCCACCAGAACCCCTCCTACGAGCAGTACTTC.

The rearrangement uses TRBV7-8 and TRBJ2-7, with TRBD2 identical over 14 bases. The CDR3 extends over 18 amino acids. The germline V gene has CDR1 SGHVS and CDR2 FQNEAQ. With V trimmed by 1 base and J by 4 bases, 9 bases remained unmatched. The CDR3 sequence is CASSLVTGLAGASYEQYF. In DNA form, the CDR3 reads TGTGCCAGCAGCTTAGTTACGGGACTAGCGGGAGCCTCGTACGAGCAGTACTTC.

V usage is TRBV10-3 and J usage is TRBJ2-7; perhaps TRBD2 as D (6 bases). The CDR3 has 13 amino acids. Deletions cut 7 bases from V and 1 base from J, with 11 bases between. The germline V gene encodes CDR1 ENHRY and CDR2 SYGVKD. CDR3 sequence reads: CAITAGPSYEQYF. CDR3 DNA: TGTGCCATCACGGCGGGACCTTCCTACGAGCAGTACTTC.

This chain links TRBV7-9 with TRBJ2-7; 10 bases are a match to TRBD1. The CDR3 is made up of 13 amino acids. Trimming cost V 4 bases and J 6 bases; bases outside gene matches: 3. Germline CDR1 is SEHNR and CDR2 is FQNEAQ (reference sequence). CDR3 region: CASSWGTGAEQYF. Written as DNA, the CDR3 is TGTGCCAGCAGCTGGGGGACAGGGGCCGAGCAGTACTTC. Supplemented by reference TRBV7-9 and TRBJ2-7, the full variable domain reads DTGVSQNPRHKITKRGQNVTFRCDPISEHNRLYWYRQTLGQGPEFLTYFQNEAQLEKSRLLSDRFSAERPKGSFSTLEIQRTEQGDSAMYLCASSWGTGAEQYFGPGTRLTVT.

This clone came up once. The chain joins TRBV11-2 to TRBJ2-7; TRBD1 matches 8 bases. The CDR3 contains 14 residues. Germline values: CDR1 SGHAT, CDR2 FQNNGV. Trimming cost V 0 bases and J 7 bases; bases outside gene matches: 5. This CDR3 is CASSLDNRGNEQYF. Written as DNA, the CDR3 is TGTGCCAGCAGCTTAGACAACAGGGGGAATGAGCAGTACTTC.

The chain is built from TRBV28 and TRBJ2-7; 8 bases fit TRBD2. J gave up 1 base and V 5 bases, and 7 bases lay outside the gene matches. In germline, CDR1 is MDHEN, CDR2 SYDVKM. The CDR3 has 15 amino acids. The DNA of the CDR3 is TGTGCCAGCAGTCATAGCGGGACTTCTTCCTACGAGCAGTACTTC. Its translation: CASSHSGTSSYEQYF. The variable domain in full, completed from reference TRBV28 and TRBJ2-7, reads DVKVTQSSRYLVKRTGEKVFLECVQDMDHENMFWYRQDPGLGLRLIYFSYDVKMKEKGDIPEGYSVSREKKERFSLILESASTNQTSMYLCASSHSGTSSYEQYFGPGTRLTVT.

The rearrangement joins TRBV5-1 to TRBJ2-3; 10 positions match TRBD1. From germline, CDR1 is SGHRS and CDR2 YFSETQ. The junction had 8 bases not matched to a gene; V was cut back by 4 bases and J by 3 bases. This CDR3 comprises 16 residues. The CDR3 region has the DNA TGCGCCAGCAGCCCCGGGACAGGGGTTGCGACAGATACGCAGTATTTT. Translation gives CASSPGTGVATDTQYF.

This chain joins TRBV14 and TRBJ2-7; a weak D match, TRBD1 (7 bases). There are 17 residues in the CDR3. The ends were cut back, 1 base at V and 5 bases at J, with 21 bases in the middle. The germline V gene encodes CDR1 SGHDN and CDR2 FVKESK. The chain's CDR3 is CASSQARRGRFNDEQYF. Here the CDR3 DNA reads TGTGCCAGCAGCCAAGCACGCAGGGGGAGGTTTAACGACGAGCAGTACTTC. Combining the CDR3 with reference TRBV14 and TRBJ2-7 gives the whole variable domain EAGVTQFPSHSVIEKGQTVTLRCDPISGHDNLYWYRRVMGKEIKFLLHFVKESKQDESGMPNNRFLAERTGGTYSTLKVQPAELEDSGVYFCASSQARRGRFNDEQYFGPGTRLTVT.

V is TRBV4-1 and J is TRBJ1-2; 7 nucleotides align to TRBD1. With V trimmed by 0 bases and J by 4 bases, 5 bases remained unmatched. The germline gives CDR1 MGHRA, CDR2 YSYEKL. The CDR3 loop spans 15 amino acids. This chain's CDR3 is CASSQDSAGGYGYTF. The CDR3 nucleotides are TGCGCCAGCAGCCAAGATAGCGCAGGGGGCTATGGCTACACCTTC.

The chain recombines TRBV20-1 with TRBJ2-7; maybe TRBD1 (5 bases). This CDR3 is 11 amino acids long. Trimming cost V 5 bases and J 3 bases, with 8 bases left between them. From germline, CDR1 is DFQATT and CDR2 SNEGSKA (reference sequence). CDR3 sequence: CSASQGYEQYF. In DNA form, the CDR3 reads TGCAGTGCTTCGCAGGGCTACGAGCAGTACTTC.

V and J are TRBV7-3 and TRBJ2-1; 7 bases align to TRBD2. The CDR3 extends over 16 amino acids. Trimming cost V 2 bases and J 4 bases; bases outside gene matches: 8. Germline assignment: CDR1 SGHTA and CDR2 FQGTGA. CDR3 nucleotides: TGTGCCAGCAGCTTAGAAGCGGGAAATTCATACAATGAGCAGTTCTTC. This translates into CASSLEAGNSYNEQFF.

The genes are TRBV6-5 and TRBJ2-5; the match to TRBD1 covers 8 bases. Germline V lookup: CDR1 MNHEY, CDR2 SVGAGI. This CDR3 comprises 13 residues. J gave up 6 bases and V 5 bases, and 5 bases lay outside the gene matches. The CDR3 reads CASSPDRGKTQYF. The CDR3, as DNA: TGTGCCAGCAGTCCCGACAGGGGCAAGACCCAGTACTTC.

The chain couples TRBV6-6 to TRBJ1-5; 8 positions agree with TRBD1. CDR3 length: 16 amino acids. Germline V CDR1 and CDR2: MNHNY, SVGAGI (reference sequence). With V trimmed by 7 bases and J by 7 bases, 15 bases remained unmatched. DNA for the CDR3: TGTGCCAGCATCGCAGGGGGCGGGGGGGGAGGGCAGCCCCAGCATTTT. Translated: CASIAGGGGGGQPQHF.

The J gene is TRBJ2-5, the V gene TRBV29-1; D perhaps matches TRBD2 (6 bases). This CDR3 contains 13 residues. Trimming removed 7 bases from V and 0 bases from J, with 12 bases in between. Germline values: CDR1 SQVTM, CDR2 ANQGSEA. The CDR3 DNA follows: TGCAGCGCGTCTCGGGGGTACCAAGAGACCCAGTACTTC. Encoded protein: CSASRGYQETQYF. The whole variable domain, remainder taken from reference TRBV29-1 and TRBJ2-5, is SAVISQKPSRDICQRGTSLTIQCQVDSQVTMMFWYRQQPGQSLTLIATANQGSEATYESGFVIDKFPISRPNLTFSTLTVSNMSPEDSSIYLCSASRGYQETQYFGPGTRLLVL.

This chain connects TRBV27 to TRBJ2-6, with D hard to call. V was cut by 4 bases and J by 1 base, with 14 bases left in between. This CDR3 is 17 amino acids long. From germline, CDR1 is MNHEY and CDR2 SMNVEV (reference sequence). CDR3 region: CASSSATLLSGANVLTF. The CDR3 DNA reads TGTGCCAGCAGTTCCGCAACGCTATTATCTGGGGCCAACGTCCTGACTTTC.